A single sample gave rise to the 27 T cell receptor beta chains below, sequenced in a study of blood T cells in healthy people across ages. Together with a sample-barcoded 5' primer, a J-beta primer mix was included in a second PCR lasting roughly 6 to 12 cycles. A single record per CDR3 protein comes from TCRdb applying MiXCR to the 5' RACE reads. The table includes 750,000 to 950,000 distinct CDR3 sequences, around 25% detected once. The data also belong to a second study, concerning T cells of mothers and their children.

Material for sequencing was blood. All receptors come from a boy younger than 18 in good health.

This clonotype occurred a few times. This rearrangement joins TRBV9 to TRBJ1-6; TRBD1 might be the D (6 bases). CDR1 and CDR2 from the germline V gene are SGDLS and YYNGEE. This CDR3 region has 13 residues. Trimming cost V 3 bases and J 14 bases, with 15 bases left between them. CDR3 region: CASSASGGRALHF. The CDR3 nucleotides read TGTGCCAGCAGCGCATCTGGGGGCAGGGCCCTCCACTTT.

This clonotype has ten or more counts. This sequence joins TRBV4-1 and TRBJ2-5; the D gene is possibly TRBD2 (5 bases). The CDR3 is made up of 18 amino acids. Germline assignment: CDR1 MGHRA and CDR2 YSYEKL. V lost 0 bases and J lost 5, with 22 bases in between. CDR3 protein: CASSQDRPGLWRVETQYF. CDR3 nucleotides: TGCGCCAGCAGCCAAGATCGCCCCGGGTTGTGGCGGGTTGAGACCCAGTACTTC.

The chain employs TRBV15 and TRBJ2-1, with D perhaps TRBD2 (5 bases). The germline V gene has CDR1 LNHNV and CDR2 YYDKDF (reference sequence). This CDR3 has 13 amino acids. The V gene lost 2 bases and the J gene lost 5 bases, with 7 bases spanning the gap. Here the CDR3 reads CATSRSLDNEQFF. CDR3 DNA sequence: TGTGCCACCAGCAGATCACTAGACAATGAGCAGTTCTTC.

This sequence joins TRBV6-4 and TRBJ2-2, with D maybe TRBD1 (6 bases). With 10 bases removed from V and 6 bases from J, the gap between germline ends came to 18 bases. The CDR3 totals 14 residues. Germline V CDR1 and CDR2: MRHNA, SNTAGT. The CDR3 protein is CAIGDTEAPGELFF. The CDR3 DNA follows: TGTGCCATCGGGGACACCGAGGCCCCCGGGGAGCTGTTTTTT.

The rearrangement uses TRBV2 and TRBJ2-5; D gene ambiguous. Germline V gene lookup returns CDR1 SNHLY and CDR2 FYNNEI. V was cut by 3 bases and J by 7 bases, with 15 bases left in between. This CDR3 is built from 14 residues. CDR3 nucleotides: TGTGCCAGCAGTGAGGTGGCAGGTCGATCGACCCAGTACTTC. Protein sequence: CASSEVAGRSTQYF.

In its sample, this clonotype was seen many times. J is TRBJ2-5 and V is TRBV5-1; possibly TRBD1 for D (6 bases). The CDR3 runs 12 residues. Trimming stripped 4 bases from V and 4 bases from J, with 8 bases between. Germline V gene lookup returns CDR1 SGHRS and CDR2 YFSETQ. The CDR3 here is CASSARGETQYF. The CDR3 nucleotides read TGCGCCAGCAGCGCCAGGGGAGAGACCCAGTACTTC. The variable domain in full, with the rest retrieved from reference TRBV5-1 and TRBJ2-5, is KAGVTQTPRYLIKTRGQQVTLSCSPISGHRSVSWYQQTPGQGLQFLFEYFSETQRNKGNFPGRFSGRQFSNSRSEMNVSTLELGDSALYLCASSARGETQYFGPGTRLLVL.

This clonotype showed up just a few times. Here the CDR3 reads CASSAFGTPSDTQYF. As DNA, the CDR3 is TGTGCCAGCAGCGCGTTCGGGACACCGAGCGATACGCAGTATTTT. The chain carries TRBV5-5 and TRBJ2-3; the D gene is possibly TRBD1 (6 bases). Trimming shortened V by 4 bases and J by 6 bases, and 18 bases separated the two germline ends. The CDR3 runs to 15 residues. Germline V lookup: CDR1 SGHKS, CDR2 YYEKEE (reference sequence).

CDR3 protein: CASSQDSSGGVTSYEQYF. In DNA, the CDR3 is TGCGCCAGCAGCCAAGATAGCAGCGGGGGGGTAACCTCCTACGAGCAGTACTTC. The chain uses TRBV4-1 and TRBJ2-5; 10 bases fit TRBD2. The J call is in doubt because the DNA end fits TRBJ2-7 better. The CDR3 runs to 18 residues. Germline V gives CDR1 MGHRA, CDR2 YSYEKL.

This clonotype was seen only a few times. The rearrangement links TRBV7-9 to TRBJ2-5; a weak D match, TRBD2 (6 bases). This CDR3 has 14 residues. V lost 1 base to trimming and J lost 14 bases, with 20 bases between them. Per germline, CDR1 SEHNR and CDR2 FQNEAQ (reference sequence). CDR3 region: CASSLVLKRDSLYF. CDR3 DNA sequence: TGTGCCAGCAGCTTAGTTCTCAAACGGGACTCCCTTTACTTC.

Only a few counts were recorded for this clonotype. The chain's CDR3 is CASSYSGSYNEQFF. The CDR3 DNA reads TGTGCCAGCAGTTACTCGGGGAGCTACAATGAGCAGTTCTTC. The chain recombines TRBV6-5 with TRBJ2-5, with TRBD2 as a possible D gene (5 bases). The end of the DNA fits TRBJ2-1 better, so the J call may be wrong. This CDR3 is 14 amino acids long. In germline, CDR1 is MNHEY, CDR2 SVGAGI.

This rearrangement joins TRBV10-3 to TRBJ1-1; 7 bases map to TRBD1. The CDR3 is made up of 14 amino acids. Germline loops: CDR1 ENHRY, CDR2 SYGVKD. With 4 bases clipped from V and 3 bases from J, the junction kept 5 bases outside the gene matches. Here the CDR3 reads CAISGTGGDTEAFF. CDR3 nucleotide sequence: TGTGCCATCAGTGGGACAGGTGGAGACACTGAAGCTTTCTTT.

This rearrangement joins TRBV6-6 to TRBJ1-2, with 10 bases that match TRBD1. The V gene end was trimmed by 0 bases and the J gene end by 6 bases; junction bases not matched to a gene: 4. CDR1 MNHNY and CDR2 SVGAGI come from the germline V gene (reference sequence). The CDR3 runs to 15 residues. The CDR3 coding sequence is TGTGCCAGCAGTTACTCATTAGACAGGGGGCATGGCTACACCTTC. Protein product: CASSYSLDRGHGYTF.

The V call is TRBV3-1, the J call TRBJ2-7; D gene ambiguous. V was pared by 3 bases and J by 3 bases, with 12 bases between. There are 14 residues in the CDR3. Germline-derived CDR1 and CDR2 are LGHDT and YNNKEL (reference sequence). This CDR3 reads CASSHVTSHYEQYF. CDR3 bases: TGTGCCAGCAGCCATGTGACGAGTCACTACGAGCAGTACTTC.

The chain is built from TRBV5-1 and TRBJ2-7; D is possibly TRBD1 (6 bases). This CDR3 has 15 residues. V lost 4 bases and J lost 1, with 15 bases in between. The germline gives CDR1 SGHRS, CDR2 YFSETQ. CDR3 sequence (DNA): TGCGCCAGCAGCCCCTTACAGGGTTCTTCCTACGAGCAGTACTTC. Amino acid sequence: CASSPLQGSSYEQYF. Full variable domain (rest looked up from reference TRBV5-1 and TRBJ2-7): KAGVTQTPRYLIKTRGQQVTLSCSPISGHRSVSWYQQTPGQGLQFLFEYFSETQRNKGNFPGRFSGRQFSNSRSEMNVSTLELGDSALYLCASSPLQGSSYEQYFGPGTRLTVT.

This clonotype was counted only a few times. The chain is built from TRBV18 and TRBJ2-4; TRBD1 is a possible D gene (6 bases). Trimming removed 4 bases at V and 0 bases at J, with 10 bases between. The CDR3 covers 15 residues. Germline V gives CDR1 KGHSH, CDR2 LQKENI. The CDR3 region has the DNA TGTGCCAGCTCACTCCCGGACAGAGCCAAAAACATTCAGTACTTC. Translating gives CASSLPDRAKNIQYF.

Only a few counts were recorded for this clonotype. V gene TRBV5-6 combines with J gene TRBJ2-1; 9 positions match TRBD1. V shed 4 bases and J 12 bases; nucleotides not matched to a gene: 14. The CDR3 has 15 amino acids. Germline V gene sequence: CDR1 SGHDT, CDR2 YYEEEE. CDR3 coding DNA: TGTGCCAGCAGCCGGACAGGGGAGAAGACAGTGTGGCAGTTCTTC. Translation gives CASSRTGEKTVWQFF.

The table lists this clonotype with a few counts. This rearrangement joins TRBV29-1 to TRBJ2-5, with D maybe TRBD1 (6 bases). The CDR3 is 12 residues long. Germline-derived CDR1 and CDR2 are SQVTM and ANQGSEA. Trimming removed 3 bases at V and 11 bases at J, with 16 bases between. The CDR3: CSVDRGLGEQYF. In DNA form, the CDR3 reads TGCAGCGTTGACAGGGGCTTAGGGGAGCAGTACTTC.

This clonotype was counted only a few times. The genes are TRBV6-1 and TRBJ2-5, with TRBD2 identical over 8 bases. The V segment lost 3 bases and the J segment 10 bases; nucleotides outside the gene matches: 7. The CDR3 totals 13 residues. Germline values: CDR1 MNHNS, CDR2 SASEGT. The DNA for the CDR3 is TGTGCCAGCAGTGAGGGTAGCGGGGTGGGCCAGTACTTC. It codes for CASSEGSGVGQYF.

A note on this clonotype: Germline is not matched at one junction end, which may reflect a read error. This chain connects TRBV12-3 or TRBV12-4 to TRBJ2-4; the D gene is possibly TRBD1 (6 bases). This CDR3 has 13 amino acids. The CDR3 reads CASSLYGQPKGTF. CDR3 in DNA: TGTGCCAGCAGCCTCTATGGACAGCCCAAGGGGACCTTC.

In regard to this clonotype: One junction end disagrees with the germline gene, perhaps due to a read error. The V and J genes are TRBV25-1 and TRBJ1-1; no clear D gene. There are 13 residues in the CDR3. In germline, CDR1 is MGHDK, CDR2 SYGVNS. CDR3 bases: TGTGCCAGCAGTGAGCGAAGAACAGCCAAAGCTCTCTTT. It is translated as CASSERRTAKALF.

The CDR3 sequence is CASSRTGGANIQYF. The CDR3, as DNA: TGTGCCAGCAGTCGGACAGGGGGCGCGAACATTCAGTACTTC. V is TRBV12-3 or TRBV12-4 and J is TRBJ2-4; 11 bases line up with TRBD1. V dropped 5 bases and J dropped 7; count of bases not matched to a gene: 4. The CDR3 is 14 amino acids.

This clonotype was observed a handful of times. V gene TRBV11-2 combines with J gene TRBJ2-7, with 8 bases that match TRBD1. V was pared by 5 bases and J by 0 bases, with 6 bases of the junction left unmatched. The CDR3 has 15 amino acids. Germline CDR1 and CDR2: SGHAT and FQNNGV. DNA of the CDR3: TGTGCCAGCAGCATGACAGGGGTGAGCTCCTACGAGCAGTACTTC. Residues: CASSMTGVSSYEQYF.

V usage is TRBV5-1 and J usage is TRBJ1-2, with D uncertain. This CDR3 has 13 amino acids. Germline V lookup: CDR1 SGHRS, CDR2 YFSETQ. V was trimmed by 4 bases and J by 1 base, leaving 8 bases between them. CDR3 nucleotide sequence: TGCGCCAGCAGCAAGGACGGTAACTATGGCTACACCTTC. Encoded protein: CASSKDGNYGYTF.

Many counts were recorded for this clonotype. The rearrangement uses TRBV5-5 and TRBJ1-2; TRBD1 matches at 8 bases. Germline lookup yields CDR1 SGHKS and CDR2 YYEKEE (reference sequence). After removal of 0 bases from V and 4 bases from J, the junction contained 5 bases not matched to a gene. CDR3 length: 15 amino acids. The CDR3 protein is CASSLASGTGYGYTF. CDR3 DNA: TGTGCCAGCAGCTTGGCCTCCGGGACAGGCTATGGCTACACCTTC.

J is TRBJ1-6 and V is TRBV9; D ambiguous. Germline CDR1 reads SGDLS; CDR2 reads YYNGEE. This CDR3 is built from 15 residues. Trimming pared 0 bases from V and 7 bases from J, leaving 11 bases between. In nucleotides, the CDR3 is TGTGCCAGCAGCGTAGAGGGATCCCGAAATTCACCCCTCCACTTT. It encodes CASSVEGSRNSPLHF. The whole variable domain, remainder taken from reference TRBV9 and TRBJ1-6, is DSGVTQTPKHLITATGQRVTLRCSPRSGDLSVYWYQQSLDQGLQFLIQYYNGEERAKGNILERFSAQQFPDLHSELNLSSLELGDSALYFCASSVEGSRNSPLHFGNGTRLTVT.

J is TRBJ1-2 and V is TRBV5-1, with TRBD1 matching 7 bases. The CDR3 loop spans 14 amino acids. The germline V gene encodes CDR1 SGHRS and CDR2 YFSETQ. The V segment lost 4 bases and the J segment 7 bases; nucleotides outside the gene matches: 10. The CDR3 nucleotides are TGCGCCAGCAGCCCCAGGGGGAAATCCGGTGGCTACACCTTC. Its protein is CASSPRGKSGGYTF. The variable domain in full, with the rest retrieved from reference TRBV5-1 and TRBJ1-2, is KAGVTQTPRYLIKTRGQQVTLSCSPISGHRSVSWYQQTPGQGLQFLFEYFSETQRNKGNFPGRFSGRQFSNSRSEMNVSTLELGDSALYLCASSPRGKSGGYTFGSGTRLTVV.

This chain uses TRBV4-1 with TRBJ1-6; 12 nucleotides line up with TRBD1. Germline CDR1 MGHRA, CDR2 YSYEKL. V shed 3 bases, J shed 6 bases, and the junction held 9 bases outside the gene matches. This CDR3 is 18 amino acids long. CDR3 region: CASSHLRGQGARNSPLHF. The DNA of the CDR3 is TGCGCCAGCAGCCATCTCCGGGGACAGGGGGCGCGTAATTCACCCCTCCACTTT.